The clone carrying this TCR beta chain was counted only a few times. This specimen comes from a study of T cells in Graves' hyperthyroidism and ophthalmopathy. Per the germline V gene, CDR1 is LNHDA and CDR2 is SQIVND (reference sequence). The CDR3 contains 13 residues. The V gene lost 6 bases and the J gene lost 5 bases, with 13 bases spanning the gap. RNA transcripts served as the template for amplifying TCR beta CDR3 regions. HTBI primers were the set used in a first-round RT-PCR of the TCR CDR3. TCRdb re-called the multiplex PCR reads through MiXCR, storing one row per CDR3 protein. This table has 500,000 to 800,000 distinct CDR3 sequences, just under 45% appearing once.

Input material: peripheral blood or thyroid tissue (not recorded which). The gene calls are TRBV19 and TRBJ1-2; TRBD1 might be the D (5 bases). The receptor comes from an adult man with Graves' disease, either hyperthyroidism or ophthalmopathy (not recorded which). CDR3 amino acids: CASSTVEGYGYTF. CDR3 sequence (DNA): TGTGCCAGTAGCACGGTGGAGGGGTATGGCTACACCTTC.